A single T cell receptor (beta chain) is shown here with its context. This specimen belongs to a study of regulatory T cells in long-lasting Graves disease. Study details: Antithyroid drugs had been given to newly diagnosed Graves' patients for under 3 months.

The time point here: newly diagnosed GD, antithyroid drugs for less than 3 months. Extracted RNA from PBMCs served as the source of the TCR library. HTBI primers from iRepertoire and Arm-PCR of CDR3 regions yielded the TCR beta libraries. In TCRdb, the multiplex PCR reads were re-called with MiXCR into one record per CDR3 protein. This table holds approximately 350,000 distinct CDR3 sequences, roughly a sixth found once. Germline-derived CDR1 and CDR2 are MGHRA and YSYEKL. V lost 3 bases to trimming and J lost 3 bases, with 18 bases between them. The CDR3 contains 17 residues. The same data also went into a second study, on T cells in Graves' hyperthyroidism and ophthalmopathy. From that study: Thyroid ultrasound, orbital computed tomography, clinical symptoms, and serum thyroxine and TRAb underpinned diagnoses.

The receptor's source is a man aged 40-55 years with Graves disease. The chain combines TRBV4-1 with TRBJ2-1, with D unclear. The specimen comprised peripheral blood mononuclear cells (PBMCs), sampled at new diagnosis, from a patient treated with antithyroid drugs. As DNA, the CDR3 is TGCGCCAGCAGCCAGGCTACTACCCTTTTGATCTACAATGAGCAGTTCTTC. Amino acids: CASSQATTLLIYNEQFF.